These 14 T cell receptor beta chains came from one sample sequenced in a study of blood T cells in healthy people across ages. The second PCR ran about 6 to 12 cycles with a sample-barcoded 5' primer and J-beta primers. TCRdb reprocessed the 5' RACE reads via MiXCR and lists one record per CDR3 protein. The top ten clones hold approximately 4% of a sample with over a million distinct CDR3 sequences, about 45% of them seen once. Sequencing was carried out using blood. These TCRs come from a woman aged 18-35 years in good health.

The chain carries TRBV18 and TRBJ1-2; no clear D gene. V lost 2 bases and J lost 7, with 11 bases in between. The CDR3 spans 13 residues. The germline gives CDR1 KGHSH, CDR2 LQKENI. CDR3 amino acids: CASSPEGAVGYTF. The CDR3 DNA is TGTGCCAGCTCACCAGAGGGAGCAGTTGGCTACACCTTC.

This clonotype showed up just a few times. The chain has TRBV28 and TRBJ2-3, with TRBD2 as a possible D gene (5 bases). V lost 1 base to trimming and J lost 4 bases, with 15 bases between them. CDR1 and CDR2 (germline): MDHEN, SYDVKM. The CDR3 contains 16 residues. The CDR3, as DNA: TGTGCCAGCAGTTTATCGCGGCCGGGAATCGCAGATACGCAGTATTTT. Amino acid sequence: CASSLSRPGIADTQYF. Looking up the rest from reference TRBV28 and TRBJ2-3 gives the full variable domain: DVKVTQSSRYLVKRTGEKVFLECVQDMDHENMFWYRQDPGLGLRLIYFSYDVKMKEKGDIPEGYSVSREKKERFSLILESASTNQTSMYLCASSLSRPGIADTQYFGPGTRLTVL.

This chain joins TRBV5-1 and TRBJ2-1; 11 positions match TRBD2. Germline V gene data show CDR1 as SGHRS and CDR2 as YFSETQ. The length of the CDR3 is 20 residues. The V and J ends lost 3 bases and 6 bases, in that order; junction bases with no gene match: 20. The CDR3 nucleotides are TGCGCCAGCAGCTCCTACACTTCCGGGACTAGCGGTTACGGCCGCAATGAGCAGTTCTTC. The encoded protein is CASSSYTSGTSGYGRNEQFF.

In DNA, the CDR3 is TGCAGTGCCGGGGTAGGGACTAGCGGGTACAATGAGCAGTTCTTC. Amino acid sequence: CSAGVGTSGYNEQFF. The rearrangement uses TRBV20-1 and TRBJ2-1; 12 bases are a match to TRBD2. The CDR3 covers 15 residues. Per the germline V gene, CDR1 is DFQATT and CDR2 is SNEGSKA (reference sequence). Trimming removed 6 bases from V and 4 bases from J; junction bases left unmatched: 7.

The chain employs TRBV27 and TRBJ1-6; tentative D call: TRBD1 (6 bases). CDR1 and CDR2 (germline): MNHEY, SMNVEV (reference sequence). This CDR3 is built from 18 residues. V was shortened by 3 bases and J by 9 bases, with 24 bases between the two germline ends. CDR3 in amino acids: CASSFESAGDQRGSPLHF. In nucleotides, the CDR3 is TGTGCCAGCAGTTTCGAGTCAGCAGGGGATCAGCGCGGTTCACCCCTCCACTTT.

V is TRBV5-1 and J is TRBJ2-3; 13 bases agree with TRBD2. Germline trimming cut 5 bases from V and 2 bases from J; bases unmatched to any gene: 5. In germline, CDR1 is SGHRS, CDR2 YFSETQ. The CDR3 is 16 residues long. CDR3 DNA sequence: TGCGCCAGCAGACCCGGGACTAGCGGGGACACAGATACGCAGTATTTT. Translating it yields CASRPGTSGDTDTQYF.

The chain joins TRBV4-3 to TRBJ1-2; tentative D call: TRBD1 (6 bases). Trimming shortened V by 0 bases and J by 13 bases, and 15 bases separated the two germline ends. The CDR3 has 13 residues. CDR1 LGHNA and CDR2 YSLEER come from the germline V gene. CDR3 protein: CASSQDAQGPVTF. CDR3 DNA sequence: TGCGCCAGCAGCCAAGACGCGCAGGGGCCTGTCACCTTC.

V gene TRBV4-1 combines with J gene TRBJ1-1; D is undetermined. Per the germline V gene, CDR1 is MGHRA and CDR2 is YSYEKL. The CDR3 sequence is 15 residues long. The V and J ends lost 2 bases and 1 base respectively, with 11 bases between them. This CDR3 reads CASSQIPSANTEAFF. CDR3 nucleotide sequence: TGCGCCAGCAGCCAAATTCCGTCCGCGAACACTGAAGCTTTCTTT.

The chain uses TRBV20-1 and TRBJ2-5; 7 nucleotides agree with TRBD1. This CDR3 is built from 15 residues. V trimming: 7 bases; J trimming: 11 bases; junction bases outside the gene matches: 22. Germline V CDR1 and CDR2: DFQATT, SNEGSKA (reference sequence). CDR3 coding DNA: TGCAGTGTTCCTGAGGGGGCAATTGCCTACAATGAGCAGTACTTC. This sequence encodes CSVPEGAIAYNEQYF.

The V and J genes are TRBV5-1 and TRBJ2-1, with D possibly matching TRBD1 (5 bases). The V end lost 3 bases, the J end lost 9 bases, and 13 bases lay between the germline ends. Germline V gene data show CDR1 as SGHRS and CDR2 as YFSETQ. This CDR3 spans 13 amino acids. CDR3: CASSWGRPGEQFF. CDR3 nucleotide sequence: TGCGCCAGCAGCTGGGGCAGGCCGGGTGAGCAGTTCTTC.

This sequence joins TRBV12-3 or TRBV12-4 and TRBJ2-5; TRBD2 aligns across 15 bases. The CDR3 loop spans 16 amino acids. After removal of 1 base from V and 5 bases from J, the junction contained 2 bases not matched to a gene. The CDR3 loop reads CASSLEGTSGRETQYF. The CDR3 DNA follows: TGTGCCAGCAGTTTAGAGGGGACTAGCGGGAGGGAGACCCAGTACTTC.

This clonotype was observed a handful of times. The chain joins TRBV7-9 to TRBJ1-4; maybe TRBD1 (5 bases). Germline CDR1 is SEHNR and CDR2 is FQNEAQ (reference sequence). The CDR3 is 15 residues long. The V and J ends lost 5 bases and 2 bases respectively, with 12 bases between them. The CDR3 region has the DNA TGTGCCAGCAGCCGACAGAGAGGGACTAATGAAAAACTGTTTTTT. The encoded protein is CASSRQRGTNEKLFF.

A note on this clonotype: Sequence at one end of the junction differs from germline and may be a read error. CDR3 protein: CAGSTRYEKLFF. The CDR3 DNA reads as TGTGCCGGCAGTACACGTTATGAAAAACTGTTTTTT. V usage is TRBV2 and J usage is TRBJ1-4; no definite D call. This CDR3 has 12 residues. The germline CDR1 and CDR2 sequences are SNHLY and FYNNEI.

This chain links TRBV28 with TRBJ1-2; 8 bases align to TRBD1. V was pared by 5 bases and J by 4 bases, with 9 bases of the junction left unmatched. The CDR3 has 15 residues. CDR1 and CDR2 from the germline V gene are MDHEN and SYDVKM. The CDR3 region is CASSGRQGSVYGYTF. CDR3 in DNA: TGTGCCAGCAGTGGACGACAGGGGTCGGTCTATGGCTACACCTTC.